These 10 T cell receptor beta chains were sequenced from one sample in a study of post-analysis software for immune sequencing data. Unique molecular identifiers had been added to the TCR beta cDNA libraries. TCRdb independently ran MiXCR on the PCR reads; one entry per CDR3 protein. The profile shows roughly 800,000 distinct CDR3 sequences, roughly 46% of them singletons. Their target antigens are unknown. Whole-study results and caveats: The study found TRBV5-6, TRBV5-1 and TRBV20-1 among about five TRBV segments more frequent in patients than controls.

Sequenced sample: blood. These receptors all stem from a girl aged 10 to 17 with multiple sclerosis.

This clonotype was found a few times. V is TRBV10-3 and J is TRBJ2-1; D remains ambiguous. The CDR3 loop spans 14 amino acids. Germline V gene sequence: CDR1 ENHRY, CDR2 SYGVKD. V shed 4 bases and J shed 5 bases, with 12 bases lying between them. CDR3 sequence (DNA): TGTGCCATCAGTGGGTCTCTAGGTGACAATGAGCAGTTCTTC. This encodes CAISGSLGDNEQFF.

The J gene is TRBJ2-5, the V gene TRBV7-2; the D gene is possibly TRBD1 (6 bases). In germline, CDR1 is SGHTA, CDR2 FQGNSA. The CDR3 extends over 15 amino acids. The germline V and J ends were trimmed by 0 bases and 7 bases, with 15 bases remaining between them. In DNA form, the CDR3 reads TGTGCCAGCAGCTTAGCTCTGGCAGGGGAAGGGACCCAGTACTTC. Protein: CASSLALAGEGTQYF.

The chain uses TRBV10-3 and TRBJ2-7; D possibly corresponds to TRBD2 (6 bases). Germline values: CDR1 ENHRY, CDR2 SYGVKD. V was shortened by 0 bases and J by 9 bases, with 12 bases between the two germline ends. The CDR3 totals 13 residues. CDR3 region: CAISESRQEGQYF. The CDR3, as DNA: TGTGCCATCAGTGAGTCACGGCAGGAGGGGCAGTACTTC.

The table lists this clonotype with a few counts. DNA for the CDR3: TGTGCCAGCAGCTTAGTGACAGGGGGCCGCAATGAGCAGTTCTTC. Translating gives CASSLVTGGRNEQFF. The V call is TRBV7-2, the J call TRBJ2-1, with 10 bases matching TRBD1. V dropped 1 base and J dropped 6; count of bases not matched to a gene: 3. The CDR3 sequence is 15 residues long. Germline-derived CDR1 and CDR2 are SGHTA and FQGNSA.

Only a few counts were recorded for this clonotype. This sequence joins TRBV20-1 and TRBJ2-6; no definite D call. V lost 7 bases and J 0 bases, leaving 13 bases between the germline ends. Germline V CDR1 and CDR2: DFQATT, SNEGSKA (reference sequence). CDR3 length: 15 amino acids. The CDR3 loop is CSVWTVRSGANVLTF. DNA of the CDR3: TGCAGTGTTTGGACGGTACGCTCTGGGGCCAACGTCCTGACTTTC.

This clonotype was counted a few times. The chain recombines TRBV21-1 with TRBJ2-3; the D call in the table, TRBD2, was not verified against the DNA. TRBV21-1 is shown as a pseudogene. This CDR3 spans 16 amino acids. In DNA, the CDR3 is TGTGCCAGCAGCAAGGGCCCTAGCGGGAGCACAGATACGCAGTATTTT. This encodes CASSKGPSGSTDTQYF.

This clonotype was picked up a small number of times. The chain joins TRBV20-1 to TRBJ2-1, with 9 bases fitting TRBD2. V trimming: 7 bases; J trimming: 1 base; junction bases outside the gene matches: 8. Germline V gives CDR1 DFQATT, CDR2 SNEGSKA (reference sequence). The CDR3 is 15 residues long. CDR3 loop: CSVQLSGRSYNEQFF. The DNA of the CDR3 is TGCAGTGTTCAGCTAAGCGGGAGGTCCTACAATGAGCAGTTCTTC.

This clonotype was detected a few times. Sequence at one end of the junction differs from germline and may be a read error. The CDR3 sequence is CASSYSNTGTSLYEQYF. The CDR3 nucleotides read TGTGCCAGCAGTTACTCGAATACCGGGACTAGTCTCTACGAGCAGTACTTT. This rearrangement joins TRBV6-5 to TRBJ2-7; the match to TRBD2 covers 8 bases. CDR1 is MNHEY and CDR2 is SVGAGI in the germline V gene. This CDR3 has 17 residues.

The chain recombines TRBV9 with TRBJ1-2, with D possibly matching TRBD1 (6 bases). This CDR3 is built from 12 residues. Germline CDR1 SGDLS, CDR2 YYNGEE. V lost 3 bases, J lost 8 bases, and 11 bases lay in between. The CDR3 DNA sequence: TGTGCCAGCAGCGGCGGACAGTGGGGCTACACCTTC. It specifies CASSGGQWGYTF.

This clonotype has more than one count but fewer than ten. The CDR3 here is CASSVGEQRRGLFF. The CDR3 DNA reads TGTGCCAGCAGCGTAGGGGAACAGAGACGAGGACTGTTTTTT. V and J are TRBV9 and TRBJ1-4; D uncertain. V was pared by 0 bases and J by 13 bases, with 16 bases between. CDR3 length: 14 residues. In germline, CDR1 is SGDLS, CDR2 YYNGEE.